The 25 T cell receptor beta chains given below trace back to one sample, sequenced in a study of cytomegalovirus exposure and HLA in healthy donors. The PCR had 60 Vbeta and 13 Jbeta primers. The data were produced by immunoSEQ multiplex PCR, yet TCRdb's version contains in-frame clones alone and is incomplete. The table shows approximately 59,000 clones, with approximately 60% occurring only once. The sample was PBMCs. The origin of the receptors is a man aged 30 to 45 in good health and CMV-seronegative.

This clone appeared once. The chain couples TRBV6-5 to TRBJ1-3; the D is unclear. This CDR3 spans 11 amino acids. Trimming removed 4 bases at V and 9 bases at J, with 7 bases between. CDR1 and CDR2 from the germline V gene are MNHEY and SVGAGI. The CDR3 protein is CASSSAGTIYF. The CDR3 nucleotides read TGTGCCAGCAGTTCCGCGGGCACCATATATTTT.

V usage is TRBV6-5 and J usage is TRBJ2-5, with TRBD2 as a possible D gene (7 bases). Germline V gives CDR1 MNHEY, CDR2 SVGAGI. The CDR3 is 15 amino acids. Deletions cut 6 bases from V and 5 bases from J, with 19 bases between. In DNA form, the CDR3 reads TGTGCCAGCAGGGCTAAATGGGGGGGGCTGGAGACCCAGTACTTC. It specifies CASRAKWGGLETQYF.

The CDR3 reads CASRGGLLGGYTF. CDR3 DNA sequence: TGTGCCAGCAGGGGGGGACTGCTTGGGGGCTACACCTTC. The chain employs TRBV28 and TRBJ1-2; D perhaps matches TRBD1 (5 bases). This CDR3 is built from 13 residues. Germline V gives CDR1 MDHEN, CDR2 SYDVKM. The germline V and J ends were trimmed by 6 bases and 8 bases, with 16 bases remaining between them.

The genes are TRBV6-5 and TRBJ2-7; weak D call: TRBD1 (5 bases). The germline gives CDR1 MNHEY, CDR2 SVGAGI. This CDR3 contains 13 residues. Trimming shortened V by 6 bases and J by 6 bases, and 15 bases separated the two germline ends. This CDR3 reads CASSAQGTREQYF. In nucleotides, the CDR3 is TGTGCCAGCAGCGCTCAGGGCACGCGCGAGCAGTACTTC.

This clone was counted between two and nine times. This chain connects TRBV7-2 to TRBJ2-5; TRBD1 aligns across 8 bases. This CDR3 is built from 14 residues. Germline V CDR1 and CDR2: SGHTA, FQGNSA. The J segment lost 5 bases and the V segment lost 5 bases, leaving 7 bases of the junction unmatched. In DNA, the CDR3 is TGTGCCAGCAGCCGGACAGGGCTCGGTGAGACCCAGTACTTC. Protein: CASSRTGLGETQYF.

This clone has a single count. The chain joins TRBV6-1 to TRBJ1-2; 9 bases align to TRBD1. Germline CDR1 is MNHNS and CDR2 is SASEGT. The CDR3 contains 15 residues. Trimming took 3 bases from V and 9 from J; bases not matched to a gene: 11. The CDR3: CASSDSVRDRARYTF. CDR3 nucleotides: TGTGCCAGCAGTGATTCGGTTCGGGACAGGGCACGCTACACCTTC.

The chain employs TRBV7-2 and TRBJ2-1, with D unclear. This CDR3 region has 15 residues. Deletions cut 4 bases from V and 5 bases from J, with 15 bases between. Germline assignment: CDR1 SGHTA and CDR2 FQGNSA. The CDR3 DNA reads as TGTGCCAGCAGCTACCCCGAGGTCCTTAACAATGAGCAGTTCTTC. Translating gives CASSYPEVLNNEQFF.

V gene TRBV6-5 combines with J gene TRBJ2-2; 8 nucleotides agree with TRBD2. CDR3 size: 14 residues. CDR1 MNHEY and CDR2 SVGAGI come from the germline V gene. The V segment lost 7 bases and the J segment 6 bases; nucleotides outside the gene matches: 7. For the CDR3, the DNA is TGTGCCAGCACCGGGGGGGTAGTTCCCGGGGAGCTGTTTTTT. This sequence encodes CASTGGVVPGELFF.

This clone has just one count. V is TRBV5-4 and J is TRBJ2-2, with TRBD1 matching 7 bases. CDR1 is SGHNT and CDR2 is YYREEE in the germline V gene (reference sequence). The trim removed 1 base at V and 1 base at J, leaving 10 bases unmatched. CDR3 length: 18 amino acids. The DNA for the CDR3 is TGTGCCAGCAGCTTGCCCGGGACAGCTCGACAGAACACCGGGGAGCTGTTTTTT. This sequence encodes CASSLPGTARQNTGELFF. The full variable domain, its missing parts supplied by reference TRBV5-4 and TRBJ2-2, is ETGVTQSPTHLIKTRGQQVTLRCSSQSGHNTVSWYQQALGQGPQFIFQYYREEENGRGNFPPRFSGLQFPNYSSELNVNALELDDSALYLCASSLPGTARQNTGELFFGEGSRLTVL.

Of note for this clone: Other DNA sequences from this sample encode an identical CDR3 as well. The V gene is TRBV7-2, the J gene TRBJ2-7, with D unclear. Trimming removed 4 bases from V and 3 bases from J, with 16 bases in between. Looked up from germline, CDR1 is SGHTA and CDR2 is FQGNSA. The CDR3 sequence is 15 residues long. The CDR3 bases are TGTGCCAGCAGCTCGTACACCGGGTCTCTCTACGAGCAGTACTTC. Its translation: CASSSYTGSLYEQYF.

The chain links TRBV23-1 to TRBJ1-1; a weak D match, TRBD1 (6 bases). TRBV23-1 is treated as an ORF (open reading frame) with a function not yet certain. This CDR3 spans 16 amino acids. V lost 7 bases to trimming and J lost 1 base, with 19 bases between them. The CDR3 nucleotides are TGCGCCAGCACTCCGGACGGACCAGGGGAGAACACTGAAGCTTTCTTT. Translating gives CASTPDGPGENTEAFF.

This clone showed up just a few times. The rearrangement uses TRBV6-5 and TRBJ2-1, with D tentatively TRBD1 (6 bases). Between the trimmed V and J ends, which lost 1 base and 4 bases, there was a span of 14 bases. The CDR3 has 16 residues. Germline V gene data show CDR1 as MNHEY and CDR2 as SVGAGI. This CDR3 reads CASSYYEIGGYNEQFF. Written as DNA, the CDR3 is TGTGCCAGCAGTTACTATGAGATAGGGGGTTACAATGAGCAGTTCTTC.

The rearrangement joins TRBV4-1 to TRBJ2-1, with D maybe TRBD1 (6 bases). The CDR3 sequence is 15 residues long. The germline V and J ends were trimmed by 0 bases and 7 bases, with 13 bases remaining between them. Germline V gene lookup returns CDR1 MGHRA and CDR2 YSYEKL. CDR3 coding DNA: TGCGCCAGCAGCCAAGAGGGGACAACCAAGAATGAGCAGTTCTTC. Translated: CASSQEGTTKNEQFF.

This clone was seen more than once but under ten times. The rearrangement uses TRBV15 and TRBJ1-5; TRBD1 aligns across 8 bases. Germline lookup yields CDR1 LNHNV and CDR2 YYDKDF (reference sequence). The CDR3 is made up of 14 amino acids. Unmatched junction bases numbered 1, after V lost 3 bases and J lost 3 bases. Here the CDR3 reads CATSRGQDNQPQHF. The CDR3 coding sequence is TGTGCCACCAGCAGGGGACAGGACAATCAGCCCCAGCATTTT.

The CDR3 DNA reads as TGTGCCAGCAGTGAAGAGGGACAGGGGGTAAGGTATGGCTACACCTTC. It encodes CASSEEGQGVRYGYTF. The chain has TRBV2 and TRBJ1-2, with TRBD1 matching 11 bases. This CDR3 comprises 16 residues. The V segment lost 1 base and the J segment 5 bases; nucleotides outside the gene matches: 6. Germline V gives CDR1 SNHLY, CDR2 FYNNEI.

The chain combines TRBV5-6 with TRBJ1-2; D ambiguous. The CDR3 totals 11 residues. Germline V gene lookup returns CDR1 SGHDT and CDR2 YYEEEE. V dropped 3 bases and J dropped 3 bases, with 3 bases sitting between them. As DNA, the CDR3 is TGTGCCAGCAGCTCGGACTATGGCTACACCTTC. It translates to CASSSDYGYTF.

The CDR3: CSVRQMGDTQYF. CDR3 DNA sequence: TGCAGCGTTCGTCAGATGGGCGATACGCAGTATTTT. The chain employs TRBV29-1 and TRBJ2-3; D is undetermined. Germline CDR1 is SQVTM and CDR2 is ANQGSEA. The CDR3 is 12 residues long. Deletions cut 5 bases from V and 6 bases from J, with 12 bases between.

The chain combines TRBV5-1 with TRBJ1-6; the match to TRBD1 covers 10 bases. CDR1 is SGHRS and CDR2 is YFSETQ in the germline V gene. The junction had 20 bases not matched to a gene; V was cut back by 4 bases and J by 4 bases. This CDR3 has 21 amino acids. CDR3 loop: CASSPAYETGGASRYNSPLHF. The CDR3 DNA reads as TGCGCCAGCAGCCCTGCCTATGAGACAGGGGGCGCATCTAGGTATAATTCACCCCTCCACTTT.

The rearrangement uses TRBV7-8 and TRBJ2-7; D is ambiguous. The CDR3 is 16 residues long. Per the germline V gene, CDR1 is SGHVS and CDR2 is FQNEAQ. Trimming took 5 bases from V and 0 from J, leaving 17 bases between them. The CDR3 sequence is CASSPHAAGASYEQYF. The CDR3, as DNA: TGTGCCAGCAGCCCCCATGCTGCAGGTGCCTCCTACGAGCAGTACTTC.

The chain carries TRBV7-8 and TRBJ1-6; perhaps TRBD1 as D (6 bases). Per germline, CDR1 SGHVS and CDR2 FQNEAQ. This CDR3 comprises 16 residues. Trimming stripped 1 base from V and 4 bases from J, with 11 bases between. CDR3 coding DNA: TGTGCCAGCAGCTTAGAGGGACAACTATATAATTCACCCCTCCACTTT. It is translated as CASSLEGQLYNSPLHF. Full variable domain (missing parts from reference TRBV7-8 and TRBJ1-6): GAGVSQSPRYKVAKRGQDVALRCDPISGHVSLFWYQQALGQGPEFLTYFQNEAQLDKSGLPSDRFFAERPEGSVSTLKIQRTQQEDSAVYLCASSLEGQLYNSPLHFGNGTRLTVT.

In this sample, this clone turned up a few times. J is TRBJ1-3 and V is TRBV6-5; unclear D gene. Germline V lookup: CDR1 MNHEY, CDR2 SVGAGI. The CDR3 runs to 16 residues. V dropped 0 bases and J dropped 0 bases, with 9 bases sitting between them. As DNA, the CDR3 is TGTGCCAGCAGTTACTCCCTGAGTGGCTCTGGAAACACCATATATTTT. This codes for CASSYSLSGSGNTIYF.

This clone was counted a few times. The chain recombines TRBV7-6 with TRBJ1-1; possibly TRBD1 for D (5 bases). This CDR3 is built from 15 residues. In germline, CDR1 is SGHVS, CDR2 FNYEAQ. V lost 2 bases, J lost 1 base, and 11 bases lay in between. In nucleotides, the CDR3 is TGTGCCAGCAGCTTATTCCCCACAGGGAACACTGAAGCTTTCTTT. This encodes CASSLFPTGNTEAFF.

This chain connects TRBV2 to TRBJ2-2; 7 nucleotides align to TRBD1. The CDR3 consists of 16 residues. Germline CDR1 SNHLY, CDR2 FYNNEI. V dropped 2 bases and J dropped 5; count of bases not matched to a gene: 8. Written as DNA, the CDR3 is TGTGCCAGCAGTGAACCATCGGGACAGCTGACCGGGGAGCTGTTTTTT. Its protein is CASSEPSGQLTGELFF.

The chain employs TRBV25-1 and TRBJ2-1; no clear D. V was shortened by 3 bases and J by 7 bases, with 13 bases between the two germline ends. Looked up from germline, CDR1 is MGHDK and CDR2 is SYGVNS. The CDR3 runs to 14 residues. CDR3 DNA sequence: TGTGCCAGCAGTGACCCCCCAGTAAAAAATGAGCAGTTCTTC. It yields the protein CASSDPPVKNEQFF. Looking up the rest from reference TRBV25-1 and TRBJ2-1 gives the full variable domain: EADIYQTPRYLVIGTGKKITLECSQTMGHDKMYWYQQDPGMELHLIHYSYGVNSTEKGDLSSESTVSRIRTEHFPLTLESARPSHTSQYLCASSDPPVKNEQFFGPGTRLTVL.

The chain recombines TRBV7-9 with TRBJ2-1, with D perhaps TRBD1 (6 bases). CDR3 length: 13 amino acids. Trimming shortened V by 7 bases and J by 4 bases, and 11 bases separated the two germline ends. Germline V gene data show CDR1 as SEHNR and CDR2 as FQNEAQ (reference sequence). CDR3 DNA: TGTGCCAGCACACTGGACAGTTACAATGAGCAGTTCTTC. Translation: CASTLDSYNEQFF.